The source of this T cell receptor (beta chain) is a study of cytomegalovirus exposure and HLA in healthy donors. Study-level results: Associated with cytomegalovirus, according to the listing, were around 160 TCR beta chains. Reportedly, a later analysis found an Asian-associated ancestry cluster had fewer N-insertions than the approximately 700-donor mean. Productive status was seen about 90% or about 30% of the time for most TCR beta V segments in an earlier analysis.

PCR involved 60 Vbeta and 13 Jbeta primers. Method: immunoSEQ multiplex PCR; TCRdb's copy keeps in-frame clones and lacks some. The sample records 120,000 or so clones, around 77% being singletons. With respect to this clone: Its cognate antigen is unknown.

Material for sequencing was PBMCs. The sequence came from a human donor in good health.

The CDR3 is CASSVVAGEINEQFF. DNA for the CDR3: TGTGCCAGCAGCGTAGTAGCGGGAGAGATCAATGAGCAGTTCTTC. The chain couples TRBV9 to TRBJ2-1; 9 nucleotides line up with TRBD2. V lost 0 bases, J lost 6 bases, and 4 bases stayed unmatched. The germline V gene has CDR1 SGDLS and CDR2 YYNGEE. The CDR3 has 15 residues.